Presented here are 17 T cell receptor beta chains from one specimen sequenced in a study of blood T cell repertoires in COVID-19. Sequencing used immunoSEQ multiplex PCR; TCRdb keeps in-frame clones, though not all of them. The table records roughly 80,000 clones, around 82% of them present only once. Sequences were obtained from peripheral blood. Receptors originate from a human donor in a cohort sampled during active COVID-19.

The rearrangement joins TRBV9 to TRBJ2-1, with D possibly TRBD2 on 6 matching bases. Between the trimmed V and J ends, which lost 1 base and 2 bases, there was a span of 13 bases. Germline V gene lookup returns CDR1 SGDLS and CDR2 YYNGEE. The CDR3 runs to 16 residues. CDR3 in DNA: TGTGCCAGCAGCGTAAGGTGGCGGGGACCCTACAATGAGCAGTTCTTC. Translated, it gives CASSVRWRGPYNEQFF. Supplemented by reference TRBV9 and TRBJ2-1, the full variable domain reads DSGVTQTPKHLITATGQRVTLRCSPRSGDLSVYWYQQSLDQGLQFLIQYYNGEERAKGNILERFSAQQFPDLHSELNLSSLELGDSALYFCASSVRWRGPYNEQFFGPGTRLTVL.

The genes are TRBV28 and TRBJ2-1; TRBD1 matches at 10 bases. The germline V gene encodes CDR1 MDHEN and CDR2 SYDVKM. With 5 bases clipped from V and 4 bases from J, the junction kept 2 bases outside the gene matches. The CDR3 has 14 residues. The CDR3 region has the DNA TGTGCCAGCAGTCCGGGACAGGGGTACAATGAGCAGTTCTTC. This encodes CASSPGQGYNEQFF.

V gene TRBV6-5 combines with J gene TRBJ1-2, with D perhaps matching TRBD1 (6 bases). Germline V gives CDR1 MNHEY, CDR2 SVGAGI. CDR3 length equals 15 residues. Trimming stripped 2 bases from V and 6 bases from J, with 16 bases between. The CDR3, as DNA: TGTGCCAGCAGTTACAGGGACACGGGATGGGATGGCTACACCTTC. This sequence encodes CASSYRDTGWDGYTF.

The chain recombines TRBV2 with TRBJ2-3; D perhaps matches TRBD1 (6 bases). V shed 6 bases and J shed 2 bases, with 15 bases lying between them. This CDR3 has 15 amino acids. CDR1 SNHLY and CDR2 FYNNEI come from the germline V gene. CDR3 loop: CASSSRDKNTDTQYF. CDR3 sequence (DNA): TGTGCCAGCAGCAGCCGGGACAAGAACACAGATACGCAGTATTTT.

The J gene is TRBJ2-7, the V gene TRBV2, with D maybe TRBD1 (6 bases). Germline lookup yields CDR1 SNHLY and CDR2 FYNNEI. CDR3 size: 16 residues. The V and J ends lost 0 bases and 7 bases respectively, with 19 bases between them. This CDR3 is CASSEASSHRAREQYF. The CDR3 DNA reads TGTGCCAGCAGTGAAGCGAGCTCACACAGGGCTAGGGAGCAGTACTTC.

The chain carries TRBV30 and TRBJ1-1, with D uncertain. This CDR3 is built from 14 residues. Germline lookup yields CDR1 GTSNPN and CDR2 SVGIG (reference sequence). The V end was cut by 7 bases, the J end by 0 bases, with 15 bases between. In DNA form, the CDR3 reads TGTGCCTATTGTACGGGATTCATGAACACTGAAGCTTTCTTT. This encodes CAYCTGFMNTEAFF.

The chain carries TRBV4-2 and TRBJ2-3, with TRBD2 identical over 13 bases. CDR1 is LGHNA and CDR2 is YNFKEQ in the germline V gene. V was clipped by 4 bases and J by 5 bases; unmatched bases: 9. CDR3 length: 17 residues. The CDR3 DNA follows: TGTGCCAGCAGCCCAGATACTAGCGGGGGGGCACGAGATACGCAGTATTTT. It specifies CASSPDTSGGARDTQYF.

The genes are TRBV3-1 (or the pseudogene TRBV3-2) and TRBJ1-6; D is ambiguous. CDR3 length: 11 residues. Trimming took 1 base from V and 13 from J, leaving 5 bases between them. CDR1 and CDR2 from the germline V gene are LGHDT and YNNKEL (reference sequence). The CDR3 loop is CASSQGSPLHF. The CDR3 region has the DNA TGTGCCAGCAGCCAAGGTTCGCCCCTCCACTTT.

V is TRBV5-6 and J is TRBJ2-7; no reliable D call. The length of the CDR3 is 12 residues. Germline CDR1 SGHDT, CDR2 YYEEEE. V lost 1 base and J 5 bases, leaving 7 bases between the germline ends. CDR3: CASSLNPDEQYF. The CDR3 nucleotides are TGTGCCAGCAGCTTGAATCCGGACGAGCAGTACTTC. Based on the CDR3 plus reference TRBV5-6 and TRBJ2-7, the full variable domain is DAGVTQSPTHLIKTRGQQVTLRCSPKSGHDTVSWYQQALGQGPQFIFQYYEEEERQRGNFPDRFSGHQFPNYSSELNVNALLLGDSALYLCASSLNPDEQYFGPGTRLTVT.

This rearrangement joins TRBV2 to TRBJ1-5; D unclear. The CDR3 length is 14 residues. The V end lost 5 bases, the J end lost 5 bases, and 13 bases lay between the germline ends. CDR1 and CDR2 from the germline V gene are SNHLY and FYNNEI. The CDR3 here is CASSLDGGDQPQHF. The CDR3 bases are TGTGCCAGCAGTTTGGACGGCGGGGATCAGCCCCAGCATTTT.

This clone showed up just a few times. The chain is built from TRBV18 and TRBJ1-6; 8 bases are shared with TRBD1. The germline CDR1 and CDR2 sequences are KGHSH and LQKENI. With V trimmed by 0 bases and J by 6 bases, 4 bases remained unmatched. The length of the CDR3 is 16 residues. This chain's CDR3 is CASSPPTGEINSPLHF. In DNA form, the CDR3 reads TGTGCCAGCTCACCACCGACAGGGGAGATTAATTCACCCCTCCACTTT.

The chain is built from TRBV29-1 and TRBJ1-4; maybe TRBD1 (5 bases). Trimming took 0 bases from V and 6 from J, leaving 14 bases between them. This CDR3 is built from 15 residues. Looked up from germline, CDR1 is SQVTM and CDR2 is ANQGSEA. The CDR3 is CSVEDQGMADEKLFF. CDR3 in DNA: TGCAGCGTTGAAGATCAGGGTATGGCGGATGAAAAACTGTTTTTT.

The CDR3, as DNA: TGTGCCACTCCAGACAGTTCGGTGACTGAAGCTTTCTTT. Protein product: CATPDSSVTEAFF. The gene calls are TRBV6-5 and TRBJ1-1, with D possibly TRBD1 on 5 matching bases. Per the germline V gene, CDR1 is MNHEY and CDR2 is SVGAGI. The V end was cut by 10 bases, the J end by 5 bases, with 17 bases between. The CDR3 has 13 residues.

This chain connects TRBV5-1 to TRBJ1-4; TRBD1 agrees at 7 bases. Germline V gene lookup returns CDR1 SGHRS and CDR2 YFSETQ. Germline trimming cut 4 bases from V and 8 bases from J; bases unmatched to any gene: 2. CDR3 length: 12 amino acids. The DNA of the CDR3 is TGCGCCAGCAGCCCGGGACAGGAAAAACTGTTTTTT. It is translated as CASSPGQEKLFF.

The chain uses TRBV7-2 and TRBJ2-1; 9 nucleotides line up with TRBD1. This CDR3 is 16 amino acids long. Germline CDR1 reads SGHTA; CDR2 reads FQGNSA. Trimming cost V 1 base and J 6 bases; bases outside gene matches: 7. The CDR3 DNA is TGTGCCAGCAGCTTAGACGGGACAGGGAGGGTCAATGAGCAGTTCTTC. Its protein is CASSLDGTGRVNEQFF.

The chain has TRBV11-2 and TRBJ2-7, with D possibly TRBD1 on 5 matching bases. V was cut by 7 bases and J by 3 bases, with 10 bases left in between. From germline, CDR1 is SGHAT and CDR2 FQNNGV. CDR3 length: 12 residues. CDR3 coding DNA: TGTGCCAGCAACCACAGGTTCTACGAGCAGTACTTC. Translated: CASNHRFYEQYF. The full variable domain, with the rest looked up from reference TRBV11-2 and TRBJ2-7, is EAGVAQSPRYKIIEKRQSVAFWCNPISGHATLYWYQQILGQGPKLLIQFQNNGVVDDSQLPKDRFSAERLKGVDSTLKIQPAKLEDSAVYLCASNHRFYEQYFGPGTRLTVT.

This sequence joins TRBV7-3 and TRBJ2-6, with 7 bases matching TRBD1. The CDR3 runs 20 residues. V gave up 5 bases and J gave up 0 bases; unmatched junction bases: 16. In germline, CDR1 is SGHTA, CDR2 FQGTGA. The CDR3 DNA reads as TGTGCCAGCAGCCAGGGGGTTTTGGGACGGATTAACTCTGGGGCCAACGTCCTGACTTTC. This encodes CASSQGVLGRINSGANVLTF.